This T cell receptor (beta chain) was sequenced in a study of blood T cells in healthy people across ages. The use of a sample-barcoded 5' primer and a J-beta primer mix characterized a second PCR of roughly 6 to 11 cycles. From the 5' RACE reads, TCRdb called clonotypes with MiXCR, one entry per CDR3 protein. The sample lists about 1,400,000 distinct CDR3 sequences; roughly 40% were seen once. In regard to this clonotype: What it binds is not known.

Regarding the study as a whole: Strong correlation existed between TCR beta diversity and naive T cell percentage.

Germline values: CDR1 DFQATT, CDR2 SNEGSKA (reference sequence). V lost 1 base and J lost 8, with 14 bases in between. The CDR3 has 14 amino acids. This TCR came from a woman younger than 30 in good health. The V call is TRBV20-1, the J call TRBJ1-4, with D unresolved. What was sequenced was blood. For the CDR3, the DNA is TGCAGTGCTAGAGTCCCGGGGATCTTGGAAAAACTGTTTTTT. Its translation: CSARVPGILEKLFF.